The rows below give T cell receptor beta chains drawn from one sample of a study of neurological immune-mediated disorders. TCRdb re-analysed the 5' RACE reads in MiXCR, keeping a single row per CDR3 protein. The data show about 48,000 distinct CDR3 sequences, about a tenth seen once. Sequencing input: PBMCs. Receptors originate from a middle-aged woman with HTLV-1-associated myelopathy (HAM/TSP). The CDR3 runs from the conserved cysteine through the conserved F or W. The order of the fields is D gene, clone size, J gene, V gene, CDR3 length, CDR3 DNA, CDR3 protein. The D gene is left open where the match is weak. Clone size, where shown, is once, few, many, or a class for clones that have expanded.

>TRBD1|many|TRBJ2-1|TRBV10-3|15
TGTGCCGCCTCCGGGGGGACAGGGGGCTACAATGAGCAGTTCTTC
CAASGGTGGYNEQFF
>TRBD1|.|TRBJ2-1|TRBV29-1|13
TGCAGCGTTGGAGACAGGGACTACAATGAGCAGTTCTTC
CSVGDRDYNEQFF
>TRBD1|many|TRBJ2-7|TRBV5-1|16
TGCGCCAGCAGCTTAATACCGGGACAGGACCTCTACGAGCAGTACTTC
CASSLIPGQDLYEQYF
>TRBD1|many|TRBJ2-7|TRBV27|16
TGTGCCAGCAGTTTAGGCGACAGGGGCCTCAAATACGAGCAGTACTTC
CASSLGDRGLKYEQYF
>TRBD1|medium-sized|TRBJ1-6|TRBV3-1|14
TGTGCCAGCTCCGGACAGGGTAACAATTCACCCCTCCACTTT
CASSGQGNNSPLHF
>.|many|TRBJ2-3|TRBV12-3/TRBV12-4|15
TGTGCCAGCAGTTTCCTCGGCGGAGCTAGGGATACGCAGTATTTT
CASSFLGGARDTQYF
>.|many|TRBJ1-3|TRBV20-1|13
TGCAGTGCCACGCTGGGGTCTGGAAACACCATATATTTT
CSATLGSGNTIYF
>TRBD1|many|TRBJ1-1|TRBV5-1|14
TGCGCCAGCAGCCAGGGGGGGGGAGGGACTGAAGCTTTCTTT
CASSQGGGGTEAFF
>.|many|TRBJ2-5|TRBV6-2/TRBV6-3|14
TGTGCCAGCAGCGACCTCTTGAGCCAAGAGACCCAGTACTTC
CASSDLLSQETQYF
>TRBD1|.|TRBJ2-7|TRBV10-3|13
TGTGCCACCGGGGACAGTGCTACCTACGAGCAGTACTTC
CATGDSATYEQYF
>.|many|TRBJ1-2|TRBV18|13
TGTGCCAGCTCACCAGGAGATAACTATGGCTACACCTTC
CASSPGDNYGYTF
>.|many|TRBJ2-7|TRBV5-1|14
TGCGCCAGCAGCTTGGAGGGTTTCTCCTACGAGCAGTACTTC
CASSLEGFSYEQYF
>TRBD1|many|TRBJ1-2|TRBV6-2/TRBV6-3|12
TGTGCCAGCAGTTGGGGACAGTATGGCTACACCTTC
CASSWGQYGYTF
>.|many|TRBJ1-1|TRBV7-9|14
TGTGCCAGCAGCCCGGGGGGACTGAACACTGAAGCTTTCTTT
CASSPGGLNTEAFF
>.|many|TRBJ2-1|TRBV19|11
TGTGCCAGTAGTCTTGGGACTGAGCAGTTCTTC
CASSLGTEQFF
>.|.|TRBJ1-1|TRBV20-1|11
TGCAGTGCCCTGCCAGGCTATGAAGCTTTCTTT
CSALPGYEAFF
>.|many|TRBJ2-1|TRBV11-3|17
TGTGCCAGCAGCTCATTATTGTCCTGGACGCAAGACCATGAGCAGTTCTTC
CASSSLLSWTQDHEQFF
>.|.|TRBJ1-2|TRBV2|14
TGTGCCAGCAGTGAAGGGGTACCCAACTATGGCTACACCTTC
CASSEGVPNYGYTF
>.|many|TRBJ1-3|TRBV20-1|14
TGCAGTGCTAGCTACCGGGCCAGGGTTAACACCATATATTTT
CSASYRARVNTIYF
>TRBD1|many|TRBJ1-1|TRBV11-3|15
TGTGCCAGCAGCCGCCGGACAGGGCGGTGGACTGAAGCTTTCTTT
CASSRRTGRWTEAFF
>.|many|TRBJ1-2|TRBV6-5|12
TGTGCCAGCAGCAACACAGGGAAGGGTTCGGAATTC
CASSNTGKGSEF
>TRBD2|many|TRBJ2-3|TRBV12-3/TRBV12-4|15
TGTGCCAGCAGCCGTACTAGCGGGGGACCTTATACGCAGTATTTT
CASSRTSGGPYTQYF
>TRBD1|many|TRBJ2-7|TRBV29-1|16
TGCAGCGTTGAGGATAGGACAGGGCCAAACTCCTACGAGCAGTACTTC
CSVEDRTGPNSYEQYF
>.|.|TRBJ2-3|TRBV7-2|15
TGTGCCAGCAGGTTACAGTCGGGGAGCACAGATACGCAGTATTTT
CASRLQSGSTDTQYF
>TRBD1|many|TRBJ1-1|TRBV7-2|13
TGTGCCAGCAGCTTCGGGACAGGGATTGAAGCTTTCTTT
CASSFGTGIEAFF
>TRBD1|many|TRBJ2-2|TRBV5-1|16
TGCGCCAGCAAAACCCGGGGACAGGAGAATTACGGGGAGCTGTTTTTT
CASKTRGQENYGELFF
>TRBD1|.|TRBJ2-1|TRBV19|15
TGTGCCAGTAGTATCTTCCTAGCAGGGGGCAATGAGCAGTTCTTC
CASSIFLAGGNEQFF
>TRBD1|many|TRBJ1-5|TRBV15|14
TGTGCCACCAGCAAGGACAGGGCCAATCAGCCCCAGCATTTT
CATSKDRANQPQHF
>.|many|TRBJ1-6|TRBV5-1|15
TGCGCCAGCAGCCTACAGGGCCGAACTAATTCACCCCTCCACTTT
CASSLQGRTNSPLHF
>TRBD1|medium-sized|TRBJ2-4|TRBV7-8|13
TGTGCCAGCAGCTTAGGGCAGGGGGACATTCAGTACTTC
CASSLGQGDIQYF
>.|few|TRBJ1-4|TRBV2|14
TGTGCCAGCAGTGAGGGGACCCTGGGTGAAAAACTGTTTTTT
CASSEGTLGEKLFF
>.|many|TRBJ2-3|TRBV14|16
TGTGCCAGCAGCCAAGAAGGGGTTACCCTGACAGATACGCAGTATTTT
CASSQEGVTLTDTQYF
>.|many|TRBJ2-7|TRBV20-1|14
TGCAGTGCTAGAGTGACAGGTAACCCCTACGAGCAGTACTTC
CSARVTGNPYEQYF
>.|many|TRBJ1-2|TRBV12-3/TRBV12-4|13
TGTGCCAGCAGAAGGGGGGCACCGGATGGCTACACCTTC
CASRRGAPDGYTF
>TRBD1|many|TRBJ2-5|TRBV10-2|16
TGCGCCAGCAGTGAGTCCCACACAGGGGGCAGAGAGACCCAGTACTTC
CASSESHTGGRETQYF
>.|many|TRBJ2-1|TRBV6-5|17
TGTGCCAGCAGTTACGCCGTAGCAACAGCAGTAAACAATGAGCAGTTCTTC
CASSYAVATAVNNEQFF
>TRBD2|many|TRBJ2-3|TRBV5-4|16
TGTGCCAGCAGCTTGGTTCGGGGGGGTGTGACAGATACGCAGTATTTT
CASSLVRGGVTDTQYF
>.|many|TRBJ2-5|TRBV5-1|16
TGCGCCAGCAGCCTGCCCACCAGGCAGATCCAAGAGACCCAGTACTTC
CASSLPTRQIQETQYF
>.|many|TRBJ2-4|TRBV5-1|14
TGCGCCAGCAGCCTGGACGCCCGGGAAAACATTCAGTACTTC
CASSLDARENIQYF
>TRBD1|many|TRBJ2-7|TRBV7-9|15
TGTGCCAGCAGCTTAGGTGGGACAGATCCCCACGAGCAGTACTTC
CASSLGGTDPHEQYF
>TRBD1|.|TRBJ2-4|TRBV6-6|14
TGTGCCAGCAGTTACGAGGGGGCAAGTAACATTAAGTACTTT
CASSYEGASNIKYF
>.|many|TRBJ2-7|TRBV7-2|16
TGTGCCAGCAGCCGGTGGGGCCAGTCGATCACCTACGAGCAGTACTTC
CASSRWGQSITYEQYF
>TRBD2|few|TRBJ2-3|TRBV7-2|15
TGTGCCAGCAGCCTTCTAGCGGGGGGCACAGATACGCAGTATTTT
CASSLLAGGTDTQYF
>.|many|TRBJ1-6|TRBV18|18
TGTGCCAGCTCACCGAGAGTAGTCGAGGCAGGCCGTAATTCACCCCTCCACTTT
CASSPRVVEAGRNSPLHF
>TRBD1|many|TRBJ2-6|TRBV6-5|15
TGTGCCAGCAGCCGACAGGGCGCTGGGGCCAACGTCCTGACTTTC
CASSRQGAGANVLTF
>TRBD2|many|TRBJ2-3|TRBV9|16
TGTGCCAGCAGCCTGGGACTAGCGGGGGATGGGGATACGCAGTATTTT
CASSLGLAGDGDTQYF
>TRBD1|many|TRBJ1-5|TRBV4-1|15
TGCGCCAGCAGCCCCATAGGACAGGTCAATCAGCCCCAGCATTTT
CASSPIGQVNQPQHF
>TRBD2|many|TRBJ2-3|TRBV7-2|16
TGTGCCAGCAGCAGGGGACTAGCGGGGGGGCCAGATACGCAGTATTTT
CASSRGLAGGPDTQYF
>.|many|TRBJ1-1|TRBV12-3/TRBV12-4|14
TGTGCCAGCACCCCCCAGCATGGAGGGGCTGAAGCTTTCTTT
CASTPQHGGAEAFF
>.|.|TRBJ2-3|TRBV5-1|16
TGCGCCAGCACCCAATCCCCATTTGGAAGCACATATACGCAGTATTTT
CASTQSPFGSTYTQYF